Following are 10 T cell receptor beta chains from one sample sequenced in a study of regulatory T cells in long-lasting Graves disease. Arm-PCR with iRepertoire HTBI primers amplified the CDR3 regions for these TCR beta libraries. TCRdb analysed the multiplex PCR reads with MiXCR anew, one entry per CDR3 protein. The top ten hold 25% to 30% of the sample, which has 350,000 to 450,000 distinct CDR3 sequences, 16% seen once. Time point of the sample: newly diagnosed GD, antithyroid drugs for less than 3 months. RNA from PBMCs was the source of the TCR library. This sample was shared with a second study, whose subject was T cells in Graves' hyperthyroidism and ophthalmopathy.

Specimen: peripheral blood mononuclear cells (PBMCs), collected at new diagnosis, from a patient treated with antithyroid drugs. These receptors all stem from a man in his forties with Graves disease.

This clonotype has ten or more counts. The rearrangement links TRBV28 to TRBJ2-1, with D possibly being TRBD1 (6 bases). Germline loops: CDR1 MDHEN, CDR2 SYDVKM. Trimming removed 5 bases at V and 6 bases at J, with 17 bases between. The CDR3 loop spans 15 amino acids. CDR3 coding DNA: TGTGCCAGCAGTCCAGAGGGGGTTTCGCTCAATGAGCAGTTCTTC. Encoded protein: CASSPEGVSLNEQFF.

This clonotype was seen a handful of times. This sequence joins TRBV5-1 and TRBJ2-2; D may be TRBD1 or TRBD2 (5 bases each). Trimming took 4 bases from V and 0 from J, leaving 13 bases between them. The germline V gene encodes CDR1 SGHRS and CDR2 YFSETQ. The length of the CDR3 is 16 residues. The CDR3, as DNA: TGCGCCAGCAGCCGTACCGGGGCACCGAACACCGGGGAGCTGTTTTTT. As protein: CASSRTGAPNTGELFF.

This clonotype was counted at least ten times. V usage is TRBV3-1 and J usage is TRBJ1-5; no reliable D call. The CDR3 sequence is 17 residues long. Germline V gene sequence: CDR1 LGHDT, CDR2 YNNKEL (reference sequence). The V and J ends lost 4 bases and 1 base respectively, with 17 bases between them. CDR3 amino acids: CASSRGAASGSNQPQHF. The CDR3, as DNA: TGTGCCAGCAGCCGGGGAGCGGCTTCGGGGAGCAATCAGCCCCAGCATTTT.

This clonotype was recorded at least ten times. The chain couples TRBV10-2 to TRBJ2-3, with 7 nucleotides matching TRBD1. Germline V gene lookup returns CDR1 WSHSY and CDR2 SAAADI. The V segment lost 0 bases and the J segment 3 bases; nucleotides outside the gene matches: 3. The CDR3 sequence is 15 residues long. The CDR3 DNA sequence: TGCGCCAGCAGTGAGTCTTCCAGGGGGACAGATACGCAGTATTTT. Its translation: CASSESSRGTDTQYF.

This clonotype came up many times. The gene calls are TRBV2 and TRBJ1-1; TRBD1 aligns across 11 bases. Per the germline V gene, CDR1 is SNHLY and CDR2 is FYNNEI. The V segment lost 5 bases and the J segment 4 bases; nucleotides outside the gene matches: 6. This CDR3 is built from 15 residues. This chain's CDR3 is CASSIGTGGSTEAFF. The CDR3 nucleotides are TGTGCCAGCAGTATTGGGACAGGGGGAAGCACTGAAGCTTTCTTT.

This clonotype was detected ten times or more. The chain uses TRBV27 and TRBJ2-7, with D tentatively TRBD1 (6 bases). The CDR3 is 15 amino acids. V lost 5 bases, J lost 0 bases, and 14 bases lay in between. Germline-derived CDR1 and CDR2 are MNHEY and SMNVEV (reference sequence). CDR3 in amino acids: CASSPRQASSYEQYF. In DNA form, the CDR3 reads TGTGCCAGCAGTCCAAGACAGGCCTCCTCCTACGAGCAGTACTTC.

V gene TRBV6-2 or TRBV6-3 combines with J gene TRBJ2-6; 9 nucleotides match TRBD2. Unmatched junction bases numbered 11, after V lost 11 bases and J lost 0 bases. The CDR3 length is 17 residues. Per germline, CDR1 MNHEY and CDR2 SVGEGT. The CDR3 region has the DNA TGTGCCGTCCGCCGCGGGGGGGGGATCTCTGGGGCCAACGTCCTGACTTTC. Residues: CAVRRGGGISGANVLTF.

This clonotype has at least ten counts. V gene TRBV6-1 combines with J gene TRBJ2-2; D not certain. V dropped 5 bases and J dropped 2 bases, with 9 bases sitting between them. CDR1 and CDR2 (germline): MNHNS, SASEGT. The CDR3 runs 14 residues. Written as DNA, the CDR3 is TGTGCCAGCAGTCGAGACGGTAACACCGGGGAGCTGTTTTTT. Its protein product is CASSRDGNTGELFF.

This clonotype has ten or more counts. The rearrangement uses TRBV5-6 and TRBJ2-1; no definite D call. The germline CDR1 and CDR2 sequences are SGHDT and YYEEEE. V was trimmed by 0 bases and J by 6 bases, leaving 7 bases between them. The CDR3 loop spans 13 amino acids. The CDR3 sequence is CASSLVRVNEQFF. The CDR3 DNA is TGTGCCAGCAGCTTGGTGCGCGTCAATGAGCAGTTCTTC.

The genes are TRBV29-1 and TRBJ2-3; 9 positions match TRBD2. V shed 3 bases and J 3 bases; nucleotides not matched to a gene: 10. CDR1 is SQVTM, CDR2 ANQGSEA, per germline. CDR3 size: 16 residues. The CDR3 DNA reads TGCAGCGTTGAGGTTTTTGCGGGGGGGCCTACAGATACGCAGTATTTT. This sequence encodes CSVEVFAGGPTDTQYF.